This T cell receptor (beta chain) stems from a study of human T cells and chemical hapten exposure. Study in general: Across samples, TCR yields varied, mostly owing to small differences in pooled library volumes. Study observations and caveats: Among TCRs, those above 1 in 1000 frequency were unaffected by DPC sensitization.

Total RNA was isolated from whole blood that had not been fractionated. A word on this clonotype: Its cognate antigen is unknown.

The length of the CDR3 is 17 residues. Germline lookup yields CDR1 DFQATT and CDR2 SNEGSKA (reference sequence). The J segment lost 1 base and the V segment lost 1 base, leaving 11 bases of the junction unmatched. The library labeled individual cDNA molecules by adding unique molecular identifiers to them. Original data processing: Ranging from roughly 23,224 to 700,000, TCR counts per sample had a median value of around 94,000. TCRdb re-called the reads with MiXCR, one entry per CDR3 protein. The V and J calls were determined by TCRdb, not by the authors. Of around 120,000 distinct CDR3 sequences detected, 6.5% to 10% appear once; the ten largest clones hold 1.1% to 1.5%.

The chain links TRBV20-1 to TRBJ2-7, with 9 bases fitting TRBD2. The sample was whole blood. The TCR was taken from a human donor in good health. Some clones in this sample may be carry-over from other donors' samples. DNA for the CDR3: TGCAGTGCTAGAGGGTGGCTAGCGGGAACGACATCCTACGAGCAGTACTTC. This encodes CSARGWLAGTTSYEQYF.